Shown below are 14 T cell receptor beta chains from a single sample sequenced in a study of OX40 agonist ivuxolimab in advanced cancers. Using immunoSEQ multiplex PCR, the repertoire was profiled, and TCRdb retains in-frame clones only, with some absent. The table records tens of thousands of clones, 85% to 90% of them present only once. The sequenced sample was CD4+ or CD8+ T cells sorted from blood, obtained in a trial of the OX40 agonist ivuxolimab. Source of these receptors: an adult with an advanced solid tumor such as melanoma, head and neck, liver or kidney cancer.

The rearrangement links TRBV5-4 to TRBJ2-3; 10 nucleotides agree with TRBD2. The V gene's germline CDR1 is SGHNT and CDR2 YYREEE (reference sequence). The CDR3 consists of 15 residues. The J segment lost 4 bases and the V segment lost 2 bases, leaving 4 bases of the junction unmatched. The CDR3 sequence is CASSLAGGPSDTQYF. CDR3 DNA sequence: TGTGCCAGCAGCTTAGCGGGAGGGCCCTCAGATACGCAGTATTTT.

This sequence joins TRBV7-6 and TRBJ1-6; D is unresolved. CDR1 is SGHVS and CDR2 is FNYEAQ in the germline V gene. The V and J ends lost 4 bases and 10 bases respectively, with 11 bases between them. The CDR3 length is 13 residues. This chain's CDR3 is CASSWRASSPLHF. DNA of the CDR3: TGTGCCAGCAGCTGGCGGGCCTCCTCACCCCTCCACTTT.

The chain is built from TRBV5-1 and TRBJ1-1; D may be TRBD1 (5 bases). This CDR3 has 15 residues. V was shortened by 4 bases and J by 4 bases, with 17 bases between the two germline ends. Germline V CDR1 and CDR2: SGHRS, YFSETQ. CDR3 protein: CASSVAGMGGTEAFF. In DNA, the CDR3 is TGCGCCAGCAGCGTCGCCGGGATGGGGGGCACTGAAGCTTTCTTT.

The chain recombines TRBV18 with TRBJ1-5; 8 bases line up with TRBD1. Trimming cost V 3 bases and J 4 bases; bases outside gene matches: 5. There are 15 residues in the CDR3. CDR1 and CDR2 (germline): KGHSH, LQKENI. CDR3 sequence (DNA): TGTGCCAGCTCACCGGAACAGGGGGAGAATCAGCCCCAGCATTTT. This codes for CASSPEQGENQPQHF.

The V call is TRBV7-9, the J call TRBJ1-1; TRBD1 agrees at 7 bases. The V gene's germline CDR1 is SEHNR and CDR2 FQNEAQ (reference sequence). The CDR3 consists of 14 residues. With V trimmed by 1 base and J by 8 bases, 7 bases remained unmatched. The CDR3 protein is CASSLVPPGQEAFF. CDR3 DNA sequence: TGTGCCAGCAGCTTAGTCCCTCCGGGACAGGAAGCTTTCTTT.

The rearrangement joins TRBV13 to TRBJ2-7, with TRBD1 identical over 7 bases. Trimming at V came to 2 bases and at J to 5 bases, leaving 12 bases not matched to a gene. CDR3 length: 16 residues. CDR1 and CDR2 (germline): PRHDT, FYEKMQ (reference sequence). The CDR3 DNA reads TGTGCCAGCAGCTTAACAACACAGGGGAGTAAAGACGAGCAGTACTTC. It codes for CASSLTTQGSKDEQYF.

The V gene is TRBV4-1, the J gene TRBJ1-4; weak D call: TRBD1 (5 bases). CDR3 size: 11 residues. Per germline, CDR1 MGHRA and CDR2 YSYEKL. V was trimmed by 3 bases and J by 17 bases, leaving 13 bases between them. The CDR3 DNA reads TGCGCCAGCAGCCAGGCCGGGACCATATTTTTT. The encoded protein is CASSQAGTIFF.

CDR3 coding DNA: TGTGCCAGTAGGAGCTCTGGAAACACCATATATTTT. Amino acids: CASRSSGNTIYF. The rearrangement joins TRBV19 to TRBJ1-3, with D unclear. The CDR3 contains 12 residues. Germline lookup yields CDR1 LNHDA and CDR2 SQIVND (reference sequence). Deletions cut 6 bases from V and 0 bases from J, with 3 bases between.

In its sample, this clone was seen once. The chain recombines TRBV6-1 with TRBJ2-3; possible D gene TRBD2, 7 bases. This CDR3 contains 16 residues. Trimming removed 3 bases at V and 4 bases at J, with 17 bases between. CDR1 is MNHNS and CDR2 is SASEGT in the germline V gene. The CDR3 DNA is TGTGCCAGCAGTGAGGGTTGGGGGGGCGGCCCAGATACGCAGTATTTT. Translating gives CASSEGWGGGPDTQYF.

This clone occurred once. The rearrangement links TRBV30 to TRBJ2-1, with D possibly matching TRBD2 (7 bases). Germline CDR1 and CDR2: GTSNPN and SVGIG (reference sequence). V was trimmed by 8 bases and J by 10 bases, leaving 12 bases between them. The CDR3 has 10 residues. The CDR3 is CAGGRGEQFF. For the CDR3, the DNA is TGTGCCGGGGGGCGGGGGGAGCAGTTCTTC.

J is TRBJ2-1 and V is TRBV12-5, with 10 positions matching TRBD2. Germline loops: CDR1 LGHNT, CDR2 FRNRAP. This CDR3 is built from 19 residues. With V trimmed by 1 base and J by 2 bases, 11 bases remained unmatched. Here the CDR3 DNA reads TGTGCTAGTGGTTTGGCCTGGCTAGCGGGAGAGGGGGCCTACAATGAGCAGTTCTTC. It yields the protein CASGLAWLAGEGAYNEQFF.

The genes are TRBV6-1 and TRBJ2-5, with 10 bases lining up with TRBD2. V gave up 6 bases and J gave up 5 bases; unmatched junction bases: 6. CDR3 size: 14 residues. Germline V gene sequence: CDR1 MNHNS, CDR2 SASEGT. CDR3 region: CASRGLASRETQYF. CDR3 DNA: TGTGCCAGCAGGGGACTAGCGTCCCGGGAGACCCAGTACTTC.

The gene calls are TRBV2 and TRBJ2-1, with 8 bases lining up with TRBD1. The CDR3 length is 16 residues. With V trimmed by 4 bases and J by 6 bases, 11 bases remained unmatched. The germline V gene encodes CDR1 SNHLY and CDR2 FYNNEI. CDR3 in amino acids: CASSGGTGGFGNEQFF. The DNA of the CDR3 is TGTGCCAGCAGTGGGGGGACAGGCGGATTTGGCAATGAGCAGTTCTTC.

J is TRBJ2-7 and V is TRBV7-2; either TRBD1 or TRBD2 may supply D (5 bases each). Trimming pared 3 bases from V and 2 bases from J, leaving 14 bases between. Germline CDR1 reads SGHTA; CDR2 reads FQGNSA. The CDR3 runs 15 residues. Written as DNA, the CDR3 is TGTGCCAGCAGCTTCTCCGGGACGACAACCTACGAGCAGTACTTC. Translation gives CASSFSGTTTYEQYF.